This is a list of T cell receptor beta chains from one sample in a study of T cell responses to AZD1222 COVID-19 vaccine. The table came from immunoSEQ multiplex PCR; TCRdb's copy has only in-frame clones and leaves some out. The sample has about 120,000 clones, roughly nine tenths seen once. Sequenced material: peripheral blood, taken on day 0 of AZD1222 vaccination. These receptors all stem from an adult in good health. The CDR3 runs from the conserved cysteine through the conserved F or W. The D gene is left open where the match is weak. Where a row states a size, it is once, few, many or the class of an expanded clone; other rows omit it.

j_call v_call clone_size d_call cdr3_nt cdr3_aa
TRBJ2-7 TRBV21-1 NA NA TGTGCCTCAATAGACAGAATCAGCTCCTACGAGCAGTACTTC CASIDRISSYEQYF
TRBJ2-3 TRBV3-1/TRBV3-2 NA TRBD2 TGTGCCAGCAGCCGTGGACTAGCGGGATATAGCACAGATACGCAGTATTTT CASSRGLAGYSTDTQYF
TRBJ2-2 TRBV19 once NA TGTGCCAGTAATGCCATGGGACCCAACTCCGGGGAGCTGTTTTTT CASNAMGPNSGELFF
TRBJ2-1 TRBV28 NA NA TGTGCCAGCAGTTTGCCAGCTTTGGGTGAGCAGTTCTTC CASSLPALGEQFF
TRBJ2-2 TRBV2 NA TRBD2 TGTGCCAGCAGTCCACTAGCGGGGAACACCGGGGAGCTGTTTTTT CASSPLAGNTGELFF
TRBJ2-1 TRBV28 NA TRBD2 TGTGCCAGCAGTATACTAGCGGGAGCTGGCGATGAGCAGTTCTTC CASSILAGAGDEQFF
TRBJ1-1 TRBV4-1 NA TRBD1 TGCGCCAGCAGCGACGGGACAGGGGGTTCGGTTTCGGCCCAATTTCCCGGAGCTTTCTTT CASSDGTGGSVSAQFPGAFF
TRBJ2-7 TRBV2 NA NA TGTGCCAGCAGTGTTTTGGCTTACGAGCAGTACTTC CASSVLAYEQYF
TRBJ2-2 TRBV9 NA NA TGTGCCAGCAGCGCCGAAAGGGAGCTGTTTTTT CASSAERELFF
TRBJ1-2 TRBV7-2 NA NA TGTGCCAGCAGCTTAGTACCCACCGCGAGCTATGGCTACACCTTC CASSLVPTASYGYTF
TRBJ1-1 TRBV6-5 NA NA TGTGCCAGCAGTTACGGCTGGAGGACTGAAGCTTTCTTT CASSYGWRTEAFF
TRBJ2-5 TRBV19 NA TRBD2 TGTGCCAGTAGTATAAGACCCCGGGAGGGCCACCAAGAGACCCAGTACTTC CASSIRPREGHQETQYF
TRBJ1-3 TRBV7-2 NA NA TGTGCCACCAAGGACCCGGACCGATCCTCTGGAAACACCATATATTTT CATKDPDRSSGNTIYF
TRBJ2-3 TRBV10-3 NA NA TGTGCCATCAATCCGGACACCGTCACAGATACGCAGTATTTT CAINPDTVTDTQYF
TRBJ1-2 TRBV4-2 NA NA TGTGCCAGCAGCCAAGATTGGACAGACTATGGCTACACCTTC CASSQDWTDYGYTF
TRBJ1-4 TRBV7-9 NA NA TGTGCCAGCAGCTCCGGGAGCCCGAATGAAAAACTGTTTTTT CASSSGSPNEKLFF
TRBJ2-7 TRBV20-1 NA NA TGCAGTGCTAGTCGTTTTGGAATGGTGGCAGGGAAAGACTACGAGCAGTACTTC CSASRFGMVAGKDYEQYF
TRBJ2-2 TRBV10-1 NA NA TGCGCCAGCAGTGAGGACGCCAGGGACACCGGGGAGCTGTTTTTT CASSEDARDTGELFF
TRBJ2-7 TRBV7-2 NA NA TGTGCCAGCAGCCCTCCGGCAGGCCCCTACGAGCAGTACTTC CASSPPAGPYEQYF
TRBJ2-6 TRBV19 NA TRBD1 TGTGCCAGTAGCCGCTTGGGACAGATAAATCTTGGGTCTTTAAGGGCCAACGTCCTGACTTTC CASSRLGQINLGSLRANVLTF
TRBJ2-1 TRBV7-3 once NA TGTGCCAGCAGCCCAGGTTCGCTTTACAATGAGCAGTTCTTC CASSPGSLYNEQFF
TRBJ2-4 TRBV18 NA TRBD1 TGTGCCAGCTCACTTCGACAGGGGGAAAGGGCCAAAAACATTCAGTACTTC CASSLRQGERAKNIQYF
TRBJ2-3 TRBV3-1/TRBV3-2 NA NA TGTGCCAGCAGCCATGGAGTAGGGGAGAGAGTAACAGATACGCAGTATTTT CASSHGVGERVTDTQYF
TRBJ1-6 TRBV6-6 NA TRBD1 TGTGCCAGCAGTTACGGGACAGGGAATAATTCACCCCTCCACTTT CASSYGTGNNSPLHF
TRBJ1-2 TRBV29-1 NA TRBD1 TGCAGCGGGGACGGACAGGGTCCCAGGAGCTTC CSGDGQGPRSF
TRBJ2-7 TRBV11-3 NA NA TGTGCCAGCAGCTTAGAGGCAGGCCGGCCCTACGAGCAGTACTTC CASSLEAGRPYEQYF
TRBJ2-7 TRBV7-8 once NA TGTGCCAGCAGCTTAGGGCGATGGGTCCAAACGGGGGAGCAGTACTTC CASSLGRWVQTGEQYF